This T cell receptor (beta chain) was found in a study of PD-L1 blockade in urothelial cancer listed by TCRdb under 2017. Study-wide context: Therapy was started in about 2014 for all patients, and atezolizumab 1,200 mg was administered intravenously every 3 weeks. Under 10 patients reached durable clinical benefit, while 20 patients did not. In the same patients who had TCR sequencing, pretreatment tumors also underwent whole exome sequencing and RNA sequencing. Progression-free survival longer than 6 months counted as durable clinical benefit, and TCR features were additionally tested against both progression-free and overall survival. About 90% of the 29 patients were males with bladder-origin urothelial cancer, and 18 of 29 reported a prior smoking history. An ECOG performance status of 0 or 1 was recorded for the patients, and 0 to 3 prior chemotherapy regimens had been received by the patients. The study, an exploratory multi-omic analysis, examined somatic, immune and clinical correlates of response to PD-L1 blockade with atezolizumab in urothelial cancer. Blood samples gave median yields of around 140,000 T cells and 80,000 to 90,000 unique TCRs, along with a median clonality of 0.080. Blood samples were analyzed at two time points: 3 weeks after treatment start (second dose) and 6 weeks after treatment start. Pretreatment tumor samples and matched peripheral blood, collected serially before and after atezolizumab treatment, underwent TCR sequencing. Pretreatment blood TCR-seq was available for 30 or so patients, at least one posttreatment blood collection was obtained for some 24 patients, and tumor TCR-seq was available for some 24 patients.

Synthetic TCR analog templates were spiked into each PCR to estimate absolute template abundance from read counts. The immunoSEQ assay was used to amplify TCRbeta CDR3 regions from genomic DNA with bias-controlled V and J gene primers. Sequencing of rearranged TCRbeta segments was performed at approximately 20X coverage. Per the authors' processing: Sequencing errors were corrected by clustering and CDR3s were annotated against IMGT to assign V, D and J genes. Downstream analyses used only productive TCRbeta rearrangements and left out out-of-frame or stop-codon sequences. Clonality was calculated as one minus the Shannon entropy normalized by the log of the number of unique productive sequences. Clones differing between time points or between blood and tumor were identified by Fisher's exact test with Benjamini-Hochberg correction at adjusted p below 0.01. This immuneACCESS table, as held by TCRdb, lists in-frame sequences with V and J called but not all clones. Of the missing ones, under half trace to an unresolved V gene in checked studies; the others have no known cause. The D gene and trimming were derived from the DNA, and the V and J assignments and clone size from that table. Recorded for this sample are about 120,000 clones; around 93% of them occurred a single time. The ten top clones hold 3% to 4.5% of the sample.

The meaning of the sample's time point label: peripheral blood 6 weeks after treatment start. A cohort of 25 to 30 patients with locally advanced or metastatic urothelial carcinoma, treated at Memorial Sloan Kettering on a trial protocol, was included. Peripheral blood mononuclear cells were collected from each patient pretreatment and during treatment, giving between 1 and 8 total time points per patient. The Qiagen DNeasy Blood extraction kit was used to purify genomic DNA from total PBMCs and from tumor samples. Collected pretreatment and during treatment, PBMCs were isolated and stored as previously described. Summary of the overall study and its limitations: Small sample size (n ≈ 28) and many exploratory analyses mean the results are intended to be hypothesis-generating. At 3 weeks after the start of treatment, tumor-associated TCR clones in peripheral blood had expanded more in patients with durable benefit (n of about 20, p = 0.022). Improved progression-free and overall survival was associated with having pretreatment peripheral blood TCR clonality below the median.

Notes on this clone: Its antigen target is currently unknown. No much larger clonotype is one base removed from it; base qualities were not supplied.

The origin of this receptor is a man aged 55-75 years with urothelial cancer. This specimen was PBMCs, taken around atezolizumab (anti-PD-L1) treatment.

In nucleotides, the sequence is TGCGCCAGCAGCGGGGGGACAGTAAATGAAAAACTGTTTTTT. Translated, it gives CASSGGTVNEKLFF. The chain uses TRBV4-3 and TRBJ1-4; TRBD1 aligns with 7 central bases. From V the trimming removes 5 bases and from J it removes 5 bases, while the gene matches leave 5 bases of the junction unaccounted for. The germline V gene sets CDR1 to LGHNA and CDR2 to YSLEER. From cysteine to phenylalanine, the CDR3 is 14 amino acids long. Of all the DNA, just the CDR3 is kept, 42 bases in frame from base 1.